A single sample is the source of the 18 T cell receptor beta chains below, sequenced in a study of T-cell memory formation after mild COVID-19. TCRdb re-analysed the 5' RACE reads in MiXCR, keeping a single row per CDR3 protein. The sample holds about 300,000 distinct CDR3 sequences, approximately 19% seen once. The sample comprised PBMCs or a T cell subset sorted from them (not recorded which). These receptors were collected from a man aged 18-30 years who had mild COVID-19 (a few samples of this study predate the infection). Cell type and time point are not known.

This clonotype was detected a few times. V is TRBV7-9 and J is TRBJ1-1; a weak D match, TRBD1 (6 bases). This CDR3 contains 14 residues. Germline CDR1 SEHNR, CDR2 FQNEAQ (reference sequence). Trimming pared 8 bases from V and 1 base from J, leaving 14 bases between. The CDR3 DNA reads as TGTGCCAGCGTTTTCGGGGGCTCGAACACTGAAGCTTTCTTT. It is translated as CASVFGGSNTEAFF.

The table lists this clonotype with many counts. CDR3 in DNA: TGTGCCAGCAGCCCAGGCCCCGGGACAGGGCTCAATGAGCAGTTCTTC. This sequence encodes CASSPGPGTGLNEQFF. V and J are TRBV11-2 and TRBJ2-1; 9 bases are shared with TRBD1. V shed 5 bases, J shed 6 bases, and the junction held 11 bases outside the gene matches. Germline CDR1 is SGHAT and CDR2 is FQNNGV. The CDR3 spans 16 residues.

This chain's CDR3 is CASSIDSAGGTNEQFF. The CDR3 DNA follows: TGTGCCAGTAGTATAGATTCTGCGGGGGGGACCAATGAGCAGTTCTTC. The V gene is TRBV19, the J gene TRBJ2-1; 9 bases are shared with TRBD2. CDR1 LNHDA and CDR2 SQIVND come from the germline V gene (reference sequence). The CDR3 consists of 16 residues. V lost 0 bases to trimming and J lost 6 bases; unmatched junction nucleotides: 6.

This clonotype was found many times. The chain has TRBV5-1 and TRBJ2-5; the D gene is possibly TRBD2 (7 bases). CDR1 and CDR2 (germline): SGHRS, YFSETQ. This CDR3 contains 15 residues. Trimming removed 1 base at V and 5 bases at J, with 15 bases between. CDR3 amino acids: CASSLLGGATETQYF. As DNA, the CDR3 is TGCGCCAGCAGCTTGTTAGGGGGGGCCACGGAGACCCAGTACTTC. Complete variable domain (other parts from reference TRBV5-1 and TRBJ2-5): KAGVTQTPRYLIKTRGQQVTLSCSPISGHRSVSWYQQTPGQGLQFLFEYFSETQRNKGNFPGRFSGRQFSNSRSEMNVSTLELGDSALYLCASSLLGGATETQYFGPGTRLLVL.

The table lists this clonotype with many counts. The rearrangement joins TRBV29-1 to TRBJ1-2; maybe TRBD1 (5 bases). V was cut by 3 bases and J by 8 bases, with 16 bases left in between. In germline, CDR1 is SQVTM, CDR2 ANQGSEA. The CDR3 consists of 13 residues. CDR3 region: CSVDGAGRGGYTF. CDR3 bases: TGCAGCGTTGACGGGGCAGGGCGTGGGGGCTACACCTTC.

This clonotype was seen a handful of times. The V and J genes are TRBV6-2 or TRBV6-3 and TRBJ2-7; D is unclear. The CDR3 is 15 residues long. Germline CDR1 MNHEY, CDR2 SVGEGT. Trimming removed 4 bases at V and 3 bases at J, with 16 bases between. The CDR3 is CASSWAPNVGYEQYF. As DNA, the CDR3 is TGTGCCAGCAGTTGGGCGCCTAATGTAGGCTACGAGCAGTACTTC.

This clonotype turned up a few times. This chain uses TRBV5-5 with TRBJ2-1; D may be TRBD1 or TRBD2 (6 bases each). Trimming took off 0 bases at V and 3 bases at J, with 10 bases between the two ends. The CDR3 length is 15 residues. From germline, CDR1 is SGHKS and CDR2 YYEKEE (reference sequence). The CDR3 region is CASSLVEGGYNEQFF. The DNA for the CDR3 is TGTGCCAGCAGCTTGGTAGAGGGGGGCTACAATGAGCAGTTCTTC.

V is TRBV12-3 or TRBV12-4 and J is TRBJ1-1, with D possibly matching TRBD1 (5 bases). V lost 7 bases and J 0 bases, leaving 12 bases between the germline ends. CDR3 size: 14 residues. The CDR3 coding sequence is TGTGCCAGCACCGCGGGACTCGTGAACACTGAAGCTTTCTTT. Its translation is CASTAGLVNTEAFF.

This clonotype was observed at least ten times. The V call is TRBV7-6, the J call TRBJ2-3; D not resolved. Germline V CDR1 and CDR2: SGHVS, FNYEAQ. CDR3 length equals 15 residues. V lost 1 base and J lost 2, with 10 bases in between. The CDR3 spells CASSLEGDATDTQYF. CDR3 DNA sequence: TGTGCCAGCAGCTTAGAGGGTGACGCCACAGATACGCAGTATTTT.

V is TRBV29-1 and J is TRBJ1-2, with D tentatively TRBD1 (5 bases). Germline CDR1 is SQVTM and CDR2 is ANQGSEA. The CDR3 length is 12 residues. V was cut by 4 bases and J by 7 bases, with 13 bases left in between. The CDR3 region is CSVVPVRGGYTF. CDR3 nucleotides: TGCAGCGTTGTACCTGTAAGGGGTGGCTACACCTTC.

A few counts support this clonotype. The rearrangement links TRBV15 to TRBJ2-5; 8 bases line up with TRBD1. Germline V gene data show CDR1 as LNHNV and CDR2 as YYDKDF (reference sequence). This CDR3 has 16 amino acids. V shed 5 bases and J 2 bases; nucleotides not matched to a gene: 10. The CDR3 nucleotides read TGTGCCACCAGCTCAATTCGACAGGGGCCTCAAGAGACCCAGTACTTC. It is translated as CATSSIRQGPQETQYF.

The gene calls are TRBV5-6 and TRBJ2-7, with TRBD1 matching 10 bases. V trimming: 1 base; J trimming: 5 bases; junction bases outside the gene matches: 9. The CDR3 totals 16 residues. The germline CDR1 and CDR2 sequences are SGHDT and YYEEEE. The CDR3 reads CASSLRPGTGAHEQYF. CDR3 DNA sequence: TGTGCCAGCAGCTTGCGCCCCGGGACAGGGGCCCACGAGCAGTACTTC.

The V and J genes are TRBV24-1 and TRBJ2-1; D call uncertain. Trimming removed 3 bases from V and 7 bases from J, with 9 bases in between. The CDR3 covers 13 residues. Germline V lookup: CDR1 KGHDR, CDR2 SFDVKD. The CDR3 sequence: CATSDVTENEQFF. DNA of the CDR3: TGTGCCACCAGTGATGTGACGGAAAATGAGCAGTTCTTC.

CDR3: CSAPKNNEQFF. DNA of the CDR3: TGCAGTGCTCCGAAGAACAATGAGCAGTTCTTC. The chain carries TRBV20-1 and TRBJ2-1; D is undetermined. Germline values: CDR1 DFQATT, CDR2 SNEGSKA (reference sequence). V lost 5 bases and J 5 bases, leaving 7 bases between the germline ends. The CDR3 sequence is 11 residues long.

This clonotype showed up just a few times. The chain links TRBV7-2 to TRBJ1-2, with TRBD1 identical over 10 bases. The V gene end was trimmed by 6 bases and the J gene end by 7 bases; junction bases not matched to a gene: 8. Per germline, CDR1 SGHTA and CDR2 FQGNSA. The CDR3 extends over 14 amino acids. The CDR3 DNA reads TGTGCCAGCAGTTCCGGGACAGGGGCTTCTGGCTACACCTTC. Amino acids: CASSSGTGASGYTF. Full variable domain (outside the CDR3, taken from reference TRBV7-2 and TRBJ1-2): GAGVSQSPSNKVTEKGKDVELRCDPISGHTALYWYRQSLGQGLEFLIYFQGNSAPDKSGLPSDRFSAERTGGSVSTLTIQRTQQEDSAVYLCASSSGTGASGYTFGSGTRLTVV.

This clonotype was seen only a few times. This chain joins TRBV30 and TRBJ1-4; D is undetermined. V was shortened by 0 bases and J by 7 bases, with 12 bases between the two germline ends. The CDR3 sequence is 14 residues long. From germline, CDR1 is GTSNPN and CDR2 SVGIG (reference sequence). CDR3 nucleotide sequence: TGTGCCTGGAGTGTACTGAAAGGCGGTGAAAAACTGTTTTTT. It translates to CAWSVLKGGEKLFF.

The V gene is TRBV7-9, the J gene TRBJ2-3; 8 bases map to TRBD1. V lost 7 bases and J lost 5; bases outside the gene matches: 14. The CDR3 loop spans 16 amino acids. Germline V gives CDR1 SEHNR, CDR2 FQNEAQ (reference sequence). Here the CDR3 reads CASNSRTGIGRDTQYF. As DNA, the CDR3 is TGTGCCAGCAACTCACGGACAGGGATCGGCCGAGATACGCAGTATTTT.

Only a few counts were recorded for this clonotype. This chain connects TRBV11-1 to TRBJ2-1; D ambiguous. Germline CDR1 SGHAT, CDR2 FQDESV (reference sequence). CDR3 size: 13 residues. Trimming left V 0 bases short and J 10 bases short, with 10 bases between. DNA for the CDR3: TGTGCCAGCAGCTTAGCGACCGTTGGGGAGCAGTTCTTC. This encodes CASSLATVGEQFF.